This T cell receptor (beta chain) was retrieved from a study of regulatory T cells in long-lasting Graves disease. Time point given: persistent/refractory GD, antithyroid drugs over 5 years with positive TRAb. Isolated PBMC RNA provided the starting material for the TCR library. CDR3-region Arm-PCR and iRepertoire HTBI primers produced the TCR beta libraries. TCRdb re-called the multiplex PCR reads through MiXCR, storing one row per CDR3 protein. In the table there are about 430,000 distinct CDR3 sequences, roughly a fifth of which are singletons. In this sample, this clonotype turned up many times. Its specificity is not known. Germline CDR1 is MNHNS and CDR2 is SASEGT. V shed 5 bases, J shed 5 bases, and the junction held 7 bases outside the gene matches. The CDR3 totals 14 residues. The study, taken as a whole, reports: Peripheral blood was the sole material, not thyroid tissue. Newly diagnosed Graves' patients exceeded persistent ones in TCR diversity. Persistent disease samples used TRBV28, TRBJ1-2 and TRBJ2-5 preferentially.

The chain is built from TRBV6-1 and TRBJ1-2; 8 bases match TRBD1. The sequences come from peripheral blood mononuclear cells (PBMCs), collected when the disease was refractory, from a patient treated with antithyroid drugs. The sequence was collected from a female donor with Graves disease. This chain's CDR3 is CASSTSGGEYGYTF. The CDR3 DNA reads as TGTGCCAGCAGTACCTCAGGGGGCGAGTATGGCTACACCTTC.